This T cell receptor (beta chain) was sequenced for a study of T cells expressing NK-cell markers. For the study at large: Repertoires of TCR beta were obtained from T cells sorted as CD3+CD56+NKG2C+, CD3+CD56+NKG2C- and CD3+CD56-NKG2C+.

UMIs accompanied the 5'RACE template switching by which TCR beta cDNA was made. One entry per CDR3 protein, without DNA, is what TCRdb gives after re-calling the 5' RACE reads. Here the sample table reports about 450,000 distinct CDR3 sequences. The germline V gene has CDR1 SGDLS and CDR2 YYNGEE. This CDR3 spans 14 amino acids. Sequencing used blood T cells: a sorted CD56 or NKG2C T cell subset, CD4+ or CD8+ T cells, or bulk PBMC T cells (not recorded which). The genes are TRBV9 and TRBJ1-1. This TCR derives from a woman aged 18 to 75 in good health. This chain's CDR3 is CASSVEAMNTEAFF.